This T cell receptor (beta chain) was sequenced for a study of blood T cell repertoires in COVID-19. Trimming took 4 bases from V and 3 from J; bases not matched to a gene: 11. CDR1 LNHDA and CDR2 SQIVND come from the germline V gene (reference sequence). This CDR3 has 17 amino acids. The method was immunoSEQ multiplex PCR; TCRdb's version includes in-frame clones alone and lacks a portion of them. The sample has about 270,000 clones; more than 85% are singletons. This sequence was found in a man aged 35 to 55 who had been exposed to COVID-19. This chain joins TRBV19 and TRBJ1-2, with 10 positions matching TRBD1. What was sequenced was PBMCs or T cells enriched from blood (not recorded which). CDR3 protein: CASSSGTGALADYGYTF. CDR3 bases: TGTGCCAGTAGTAGCGGGACAGGGGCTCTTGCGGACTATGGCTACACCTTC.